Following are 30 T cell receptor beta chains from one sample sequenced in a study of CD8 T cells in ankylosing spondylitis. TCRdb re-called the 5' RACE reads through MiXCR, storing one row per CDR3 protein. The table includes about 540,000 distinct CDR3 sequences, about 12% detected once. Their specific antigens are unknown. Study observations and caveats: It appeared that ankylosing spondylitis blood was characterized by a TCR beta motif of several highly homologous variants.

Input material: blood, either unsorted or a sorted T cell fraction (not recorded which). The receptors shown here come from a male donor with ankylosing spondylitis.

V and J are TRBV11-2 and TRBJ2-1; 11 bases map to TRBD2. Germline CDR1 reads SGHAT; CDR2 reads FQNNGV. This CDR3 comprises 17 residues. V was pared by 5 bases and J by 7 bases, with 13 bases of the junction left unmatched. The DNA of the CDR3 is TGTGCCAGCAGCCGCCCCCCACTAGCGGGAGTAGGAAATGAGCAGTTCTTC. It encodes CASSRPPLAGVGNEQFF.

The CDR3 DNA reads TGTGCCACCAGCAGAGATACCTTCCGTGGCGGGACTAACACCGGGGAGCTGTTTTTT. Protein: CATSRDTFRGGTNTGELFF. This chain joins TRBV15 and TRBJ2-2, with D possibly TRBD2 on 6 matching bases. Germline CDR1 and CDR2: LNHNV and YYDKDF (reference sequence). Trimming left V 0 bases short and J 2 bases short, with 19 bases between. This CDR3 is built from 19 residues.

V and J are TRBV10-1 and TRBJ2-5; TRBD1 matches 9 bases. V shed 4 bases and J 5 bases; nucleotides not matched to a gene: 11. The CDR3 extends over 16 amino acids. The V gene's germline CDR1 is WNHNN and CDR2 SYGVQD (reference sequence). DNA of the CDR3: TGCGCCAGCAGTGGTCTTCCGGGACAGGGACCTGAGACCCAGTACTTC. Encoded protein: CASSGLPGQGPETQYF.

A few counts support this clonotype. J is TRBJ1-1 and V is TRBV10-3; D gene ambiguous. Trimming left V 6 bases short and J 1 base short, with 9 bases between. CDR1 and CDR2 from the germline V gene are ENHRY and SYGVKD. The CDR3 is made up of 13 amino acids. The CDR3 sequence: CAIRGGQNTEAFF. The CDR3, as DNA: TGTGCCATCAGAGGAGGGCAGAACACTGAAGCTTTCTTT.

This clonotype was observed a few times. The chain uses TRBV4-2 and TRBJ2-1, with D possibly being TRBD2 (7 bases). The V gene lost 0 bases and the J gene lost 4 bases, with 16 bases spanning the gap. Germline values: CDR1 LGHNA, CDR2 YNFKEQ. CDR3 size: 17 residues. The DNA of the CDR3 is TGTGCCAGCAGCCAAGATTTAGGGGGAGCGGGATACAATGAGCAGTTCTTC. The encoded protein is CASSQDLGGAGYNEQFF.

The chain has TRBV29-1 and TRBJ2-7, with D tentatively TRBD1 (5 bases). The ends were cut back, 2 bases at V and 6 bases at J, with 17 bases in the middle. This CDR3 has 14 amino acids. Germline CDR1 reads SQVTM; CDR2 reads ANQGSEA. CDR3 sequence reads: CSVERSADTGEQYF. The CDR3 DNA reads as TGCAGCGTTGAAAGGTCGGCGGATACAGGCGAGCAGTACTTC.

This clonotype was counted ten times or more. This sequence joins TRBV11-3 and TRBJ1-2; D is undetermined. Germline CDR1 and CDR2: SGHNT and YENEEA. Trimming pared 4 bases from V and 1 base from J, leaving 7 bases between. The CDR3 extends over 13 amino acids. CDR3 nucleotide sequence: TGTGCCAGCAGCTCCCGTCGTAACTATGGCTACACCTTC. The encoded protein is CASSSRRNYGYTF.

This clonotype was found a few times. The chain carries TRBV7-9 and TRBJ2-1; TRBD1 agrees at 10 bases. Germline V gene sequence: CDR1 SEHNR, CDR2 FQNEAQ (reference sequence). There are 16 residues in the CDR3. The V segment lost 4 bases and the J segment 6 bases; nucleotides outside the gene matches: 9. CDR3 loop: CASSSTGTGAFNEQFF. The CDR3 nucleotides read TGTGCCAGCAGCTCCACCGGGACAGGGGCGTTCAATGAGCAGTTCTTC.

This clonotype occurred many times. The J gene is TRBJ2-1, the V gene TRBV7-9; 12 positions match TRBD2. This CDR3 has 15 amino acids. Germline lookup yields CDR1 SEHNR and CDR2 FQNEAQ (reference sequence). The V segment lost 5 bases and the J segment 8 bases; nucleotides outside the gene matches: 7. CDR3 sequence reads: CASSVRTSGNDEQFF. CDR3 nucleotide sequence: TGTGCCAGCAGCGTCAGGACTAGCGGGAATGATGAGCAGTTCTTC.

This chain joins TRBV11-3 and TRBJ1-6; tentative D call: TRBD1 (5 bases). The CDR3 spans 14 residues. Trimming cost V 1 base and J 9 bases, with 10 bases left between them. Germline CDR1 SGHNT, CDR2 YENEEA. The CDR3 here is CASSLGGSFSPLHF. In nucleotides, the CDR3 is TGTGCCAGCAGCTTAGGGGGCTCGTTTTCACCCCTCCACTTT.

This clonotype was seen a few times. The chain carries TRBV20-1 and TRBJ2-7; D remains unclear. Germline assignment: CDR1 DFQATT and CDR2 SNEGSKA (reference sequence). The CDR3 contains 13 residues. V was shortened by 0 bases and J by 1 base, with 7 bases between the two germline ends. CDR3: CSARDHTSYEQYV. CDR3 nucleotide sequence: TGCAGTGCTAGAGATCACACTTCCTACGAGCAGTACGTC.

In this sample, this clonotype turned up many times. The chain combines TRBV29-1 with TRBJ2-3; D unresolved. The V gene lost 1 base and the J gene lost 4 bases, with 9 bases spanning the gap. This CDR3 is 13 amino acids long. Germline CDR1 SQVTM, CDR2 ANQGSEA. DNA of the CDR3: TGCAGCGTTGAAGTCGGGCAGGCAGATACGCAGTATTTT. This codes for CSVEVGQADTQYF.

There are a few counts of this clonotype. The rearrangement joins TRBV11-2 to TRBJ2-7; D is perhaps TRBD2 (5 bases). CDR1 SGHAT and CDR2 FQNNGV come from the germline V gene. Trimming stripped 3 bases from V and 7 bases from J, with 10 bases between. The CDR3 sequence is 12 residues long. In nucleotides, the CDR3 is TGTGCCAGCAGCTTTTCGGGGATAGAGCAGTACGTC. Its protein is CASSFSGIEQYV.

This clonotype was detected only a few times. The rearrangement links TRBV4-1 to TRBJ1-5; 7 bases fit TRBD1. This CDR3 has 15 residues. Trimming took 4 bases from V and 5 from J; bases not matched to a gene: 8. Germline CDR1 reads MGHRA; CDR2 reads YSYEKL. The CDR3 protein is CASSLQGKGDQPQHF. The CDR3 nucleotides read TGCGCCAGCAGCCTACAGGGGAAGGGGGATCAGCCCCAGCATTTT.

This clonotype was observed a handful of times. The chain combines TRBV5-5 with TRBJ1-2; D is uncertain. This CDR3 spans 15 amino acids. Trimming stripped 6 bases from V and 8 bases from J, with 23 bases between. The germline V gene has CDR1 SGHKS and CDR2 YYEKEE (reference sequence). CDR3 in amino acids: CASTFNPGPGQGYTF. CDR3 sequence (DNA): TGTGCCAGCACTTTCAATCCGGGCCCCGGGCAGGGCTACACCTTC.

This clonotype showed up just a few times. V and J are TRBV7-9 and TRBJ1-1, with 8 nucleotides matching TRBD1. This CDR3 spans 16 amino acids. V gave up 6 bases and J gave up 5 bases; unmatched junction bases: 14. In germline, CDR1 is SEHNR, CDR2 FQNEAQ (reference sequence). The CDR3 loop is CASRPRQGRWRTEAFF. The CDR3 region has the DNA TGTGCCAGCAGGCCCAGACAGGGGCGGTGGAGGACTGAAGCTTTCTTT.

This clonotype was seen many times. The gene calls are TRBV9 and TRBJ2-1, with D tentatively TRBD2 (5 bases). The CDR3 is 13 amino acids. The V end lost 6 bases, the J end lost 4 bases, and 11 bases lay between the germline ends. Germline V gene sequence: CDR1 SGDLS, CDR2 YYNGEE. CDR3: CASTKDSYNEQFF. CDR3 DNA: TGTGCCAGCACCAAGGACTCGTACAATGAGCAGTTCTTC.

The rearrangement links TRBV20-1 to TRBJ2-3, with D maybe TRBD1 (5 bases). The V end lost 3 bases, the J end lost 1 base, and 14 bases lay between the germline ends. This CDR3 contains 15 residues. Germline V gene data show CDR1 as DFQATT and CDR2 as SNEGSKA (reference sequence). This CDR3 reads CSASLPFRGTDTQYF. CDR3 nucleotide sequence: TGCAGTGCTAGTCTCCCCTTCAGGGGCACAGATACGCAGTATTTT.

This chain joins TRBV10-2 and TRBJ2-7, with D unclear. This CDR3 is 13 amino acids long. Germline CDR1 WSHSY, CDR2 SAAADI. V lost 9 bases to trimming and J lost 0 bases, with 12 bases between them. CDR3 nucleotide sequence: TGCGCCAGTGAGTCGTACAGCTCCTACGAGCAGTACGTC. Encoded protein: CASESYSSYEQYV.

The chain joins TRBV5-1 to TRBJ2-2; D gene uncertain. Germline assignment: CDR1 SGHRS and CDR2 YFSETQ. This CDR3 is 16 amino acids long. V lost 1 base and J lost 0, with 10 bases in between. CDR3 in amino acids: CASSLKMGTNTGELFF. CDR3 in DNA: TGCGCCAGCAGCTTGAAGATGGGTACGAACACCGGGGAGCTGTTTTTT.

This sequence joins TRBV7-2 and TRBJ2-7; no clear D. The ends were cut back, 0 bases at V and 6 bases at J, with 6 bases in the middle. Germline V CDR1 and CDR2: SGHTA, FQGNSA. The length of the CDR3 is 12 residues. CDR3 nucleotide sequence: TGTGCCAGCAGCTTAGCTAGCCTCGAGCAGTACTTC. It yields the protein CASSLASLEQYF.

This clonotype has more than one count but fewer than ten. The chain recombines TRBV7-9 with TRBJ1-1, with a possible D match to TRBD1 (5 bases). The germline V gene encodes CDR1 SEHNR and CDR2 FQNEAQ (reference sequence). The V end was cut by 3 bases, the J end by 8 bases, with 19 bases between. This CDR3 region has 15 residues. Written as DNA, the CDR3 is TGTGCCAGCAGCTTCGAGACCCGGGGGGTCGCAGAAGCTTTCTTT. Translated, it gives CASSFETRGVAEAFF.

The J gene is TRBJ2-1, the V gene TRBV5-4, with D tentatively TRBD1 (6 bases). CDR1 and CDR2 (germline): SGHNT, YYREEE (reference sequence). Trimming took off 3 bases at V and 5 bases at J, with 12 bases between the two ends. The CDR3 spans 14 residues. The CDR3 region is CASSSRTANNEQFF. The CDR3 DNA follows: TGTGCCAGCAGCTCTCGGACAGCAAACAATGAGCAGTTCTTC. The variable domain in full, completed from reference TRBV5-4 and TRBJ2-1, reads ETGVTQSPTHLIKTRGQQVTLRCSSQSGHNTVSWYQQALGQGPQFIFQYYREEENGRGNFPPRFSGLQFPNYSSELNVNALELDDSALYLCASSSRTANNEQFFGPGTRLTVL.

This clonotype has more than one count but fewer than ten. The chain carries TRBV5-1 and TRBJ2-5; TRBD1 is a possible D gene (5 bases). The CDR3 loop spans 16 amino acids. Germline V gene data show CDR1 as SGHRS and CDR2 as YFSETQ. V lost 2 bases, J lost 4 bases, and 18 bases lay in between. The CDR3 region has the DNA TGCGCCAGCAGCTTTGCCCAACGCCTCCAGGGAGAGACCCAGTACTTC. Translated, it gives CASSFAQRLQGETQYF.

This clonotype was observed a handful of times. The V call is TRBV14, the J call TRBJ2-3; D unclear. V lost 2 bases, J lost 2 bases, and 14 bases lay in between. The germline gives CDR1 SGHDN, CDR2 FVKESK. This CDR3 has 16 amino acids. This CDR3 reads CASSQTGGVFTDTQYF. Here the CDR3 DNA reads TGTGCCAGCAGCCAAACGGGCGGAGTCTTCACAGATACGCAGTATTTT.

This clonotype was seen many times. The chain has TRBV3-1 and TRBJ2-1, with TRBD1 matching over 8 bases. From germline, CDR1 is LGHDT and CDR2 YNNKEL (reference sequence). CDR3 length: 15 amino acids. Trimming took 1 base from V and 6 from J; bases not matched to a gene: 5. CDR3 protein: CASSQGRGLVNEQFF. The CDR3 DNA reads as TGTGCCAGCAGCCAAGGCAGGGGGCTAGTCAATGAGCAGTTCTTC.

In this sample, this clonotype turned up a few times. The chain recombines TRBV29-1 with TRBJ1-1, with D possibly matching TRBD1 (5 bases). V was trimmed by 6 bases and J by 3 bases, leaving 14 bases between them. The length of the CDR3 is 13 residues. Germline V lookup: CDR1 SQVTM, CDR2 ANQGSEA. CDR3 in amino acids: CSVASTVHTEAFF. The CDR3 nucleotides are TGCAGCGTGGCCTCGACAGTTCACACTGAAGCTTTCTTT.

The CDR3 DNA reads TGTGCCAGCAGTCAAGGGACTCCGTGGGTCTCTGCCAAAAACATTCAGTACTTC. Amino acid sequence: CASSQGTPWVSAKNIQYF. The chain combines TRBV12-3 or TRBV12-4 with TRBJ2-4; perhaps TRBD2 as D (6 bases). The CDR3 extends over 18 amino acids. Trimming shortened V by 5 bases and J by 1 base, and 21 bases separated the two germline ends.

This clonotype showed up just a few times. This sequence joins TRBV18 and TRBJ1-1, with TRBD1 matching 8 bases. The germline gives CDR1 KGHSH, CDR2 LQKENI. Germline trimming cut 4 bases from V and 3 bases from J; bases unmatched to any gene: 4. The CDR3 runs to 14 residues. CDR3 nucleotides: TGTGCCAGCTCACGGGACAGGCGAGACACTGAAGCTTTCTTT. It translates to CASSRDRRDTEAFF.

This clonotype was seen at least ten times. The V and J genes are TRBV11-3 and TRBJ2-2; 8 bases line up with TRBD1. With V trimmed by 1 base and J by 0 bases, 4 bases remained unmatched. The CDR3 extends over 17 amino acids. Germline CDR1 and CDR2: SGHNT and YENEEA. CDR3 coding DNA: TGTGCCAGCAGCTTAGGGCAGGGGGCGACGAACACCGGGGAGCTGTTTTTT. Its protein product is CASSLGQGATNTGELFF. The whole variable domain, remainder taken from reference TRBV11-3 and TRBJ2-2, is EAGVVQSPRYKIIEKKQPVAFWCNPISGHNTLYWYLQNLGQGPELLIRYENEEAVDDSQLPKDRFSAERLKGVDSTLKIQPAELGDSAVYLCASSLGQGATNTGELFFGEGSRLTVL.